This TCR beta chain was observed in a study of tumor-infiltrating lymphocytes in primary liver carcinoma (dated by TCRdb to about 2017). Background on the whole study: Of the five patients, three men and two women aged 30 to 69 years, four had hepatocellular carcinoma and one had combined HCC and intrahepatic cholangiocarcinoma. The tumors of the five patients were staged as T1-T3 N0M0, with maximum diameters ranging from about 4.2 to 11 cm. Each sample produced roughly 3.65 to 8 million productive TCRbeta reads, and read depth showed no significant difference between tissue types. For each liver tumor, the study sampled five regions along with adjacent normal tissue and blood, and applied TCRbeta repertoire sequencing, expression microarrays and whole-exome sequencing. A total of roughly 35 specimens from 5 patients, comprising some 25 tumor regions, 5 adjacent noncancerous liver tissues and 5 peripheral blood samples, were covered by TCRbeta repertoire sequencing. Agilent mRNA microarray profiling was performed on the approximately 25 tumor region samples to relate TCRbeta repertoire diversity to the local molecular phenotype. High reproducibility was observed for the technical replicate repertoires, with mean shared-clone rates about 0.92 and correlation coefficients above 0.95.

Without any cell sorting, total RNA and DNA were extracted together from around 18-30 mg of bulk tissue using the AllPrep DNA/RNA mini kit. Between late 2015 and March 2016, about five patients in China with histopathologically diagnosed primary liver carcinoma had their tumors surgically resected. Patients had chronic HBV infection and were treatment-naive at sampling. Each tumor was sampled at five spatially separated regions: the tumor centre plus the superior, inferior, left-lateral and right-lateral poles. Histological examination found more than 75% viable tumor cells in every tumor sample. Fresh tumor and adjacent tissue pieces were bisected; one half was stored in RNAlater at -80°C, the other sent for histology. Using a constant-region primer and ProtoScript II reverse transcriptase, TCRbeta-specific cDNA was reverse-transcribed from around 500 ng total RNA. Three nested multiplex PCR rounds, following a slightly modified ARM-PCR procedure, were used to build the TCRbeta libraries. Each of the first two PCR rounds ran for approximately 9 cycles using multiplex TRBV1-TRBV30 forward primers together with a Cbeta reverse primer. A final 25-cycle PCR with Deep VentR polymerase added sample barcodes and Illumina adapters. Before sequencing, amplicons of 200-500 bp were gel-purified using a QIAquick gel extraction kit. An Illumina HiSeq 2500 was used to sequence the TCRbeta amplicons with 250-bp paired-end reads. As for the original processing: Quality trimming of reads was performed with Trimmomatic v0.33, and paired reads were merged with FLASH v1.2.11 so that full CDR3 sequences could be recovered. MiGEC v1.2.1b assigned V, D and J germline segments to the rearranged TCRbeta sequences. Clonotype statistics and Shannon-Wiener diversity indices were computed with VDJtools v1.0.0. To reduce sampling bias, subsequent analyses other than the diversity analysis used only the 250 most abundant clonotypes in each sample. TCRdb reprocessed the public reads (quality trimming at Q25 with fastp, clone calling with MiXCR) and kept in-frame beta chains. Duplicate CDR3 protein sequences are folded into a single record with the most common DNA and genes. TCRdb's processing, not the authors' own work, is the source of the V and J calls. A total of roughly 49,000 distinct CDR3 sequences appear in this sample, about 78% of them only once. Roughly a quarter of the sample goes to the ten largest clones.

This clonotype was seen just once. It has no known antigen specificity. A read error may account for a junction end that differs from germline. The germline V gene sets CDR1 to MNHNS and CDR2 to SASEGT. The CDR3 goes from the cysteine to the phenylalanine over 18 residues. Only CDR3 DNA is held: 54 bases, read in frame from base 1. The full study reports these points: Repertoire overlap was higher between tumor regions (mean about 35%) than tumor-adjacent (roughly 17%) or tumor-blood (14%) pairs, consistent with antigen-driven expansion. The study included only a few patients, and the authors note findings should be validated in a larger study. Bulk unsorted samples precluded comparing CD4+ and CD8+ T cell repertoires. Only roughly 8-25% of top clones appeared in all five regions of a tumor, which suggests that tumor-infiltrating T cells are spatially heterogeneous. Because only the TCR beta chain was sequenced and unpaired alpha chains were not captured, true repertoire diversity is likely underestimated. Compared with blood, tumors had a significantly larger share of the repertoire taken up by the top 250 clones (p = 0.039).

Specimen: liver tumor tissue from sampling region 5. The sample's cell subset or site label is to be understood as: tumor region T5, tumor centre. The source of this sequence is a man aged 35-49 years with primary liver carcinoma and hepatitis B virus infection. The chain is made from TRBV6-1 and TRBJ2-6; 7 of the junction bases match TRBD1. The nucleotides read TGTGCCAGCAGTGGATACAGGGGTCCTACCTCTGGGACCAGCGTCCTGGCTTTC. The resulting protein is CASSGYRGPTSGTSVLAF.